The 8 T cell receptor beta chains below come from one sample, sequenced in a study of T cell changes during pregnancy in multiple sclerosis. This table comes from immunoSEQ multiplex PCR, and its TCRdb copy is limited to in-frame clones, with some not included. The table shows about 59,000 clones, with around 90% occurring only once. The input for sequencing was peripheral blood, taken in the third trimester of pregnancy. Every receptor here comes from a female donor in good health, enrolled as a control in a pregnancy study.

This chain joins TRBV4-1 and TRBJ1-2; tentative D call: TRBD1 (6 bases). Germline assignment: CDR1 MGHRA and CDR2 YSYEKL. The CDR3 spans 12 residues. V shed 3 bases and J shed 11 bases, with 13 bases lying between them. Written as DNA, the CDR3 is TGCGCCAGCAGCCACCTCGACAGGATTTACACCTTC. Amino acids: CASSHLDRIYTF.

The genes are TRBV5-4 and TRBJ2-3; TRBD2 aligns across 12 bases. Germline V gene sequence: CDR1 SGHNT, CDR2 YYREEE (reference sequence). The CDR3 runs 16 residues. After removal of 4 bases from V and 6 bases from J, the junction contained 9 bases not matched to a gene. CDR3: CASSPPLAGGRDTQYF. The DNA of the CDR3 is TGTGCCAGCAGCCCGCCTCTAGCGGGGGGGCGGGATACGCAGTATTTT.

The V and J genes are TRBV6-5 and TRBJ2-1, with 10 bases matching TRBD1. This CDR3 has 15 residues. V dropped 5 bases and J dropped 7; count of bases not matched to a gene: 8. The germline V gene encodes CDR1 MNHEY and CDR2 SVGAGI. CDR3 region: CASSPDRGQTNEQFF. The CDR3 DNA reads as TGTGCCAGCAGTCCCGACAGGGGGCAGACGAATGAGCAGTTCTTC.

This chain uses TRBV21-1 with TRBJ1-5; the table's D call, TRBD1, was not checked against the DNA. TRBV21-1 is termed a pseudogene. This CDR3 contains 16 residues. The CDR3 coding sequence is TGTGCCAGCAGCCTCCCAGGGGGCGGGAGCAATCAGCCCCAGCATTTT. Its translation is CASSLPGGGSNQPQHF.

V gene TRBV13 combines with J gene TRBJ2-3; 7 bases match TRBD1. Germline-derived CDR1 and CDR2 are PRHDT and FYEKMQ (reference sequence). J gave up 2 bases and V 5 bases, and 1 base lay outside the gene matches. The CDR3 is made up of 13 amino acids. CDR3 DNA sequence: TGTGCCAGCAGCGACAGGGTCACAGATACGCAGTATTTT. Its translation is CASSDRVTDTQYF.

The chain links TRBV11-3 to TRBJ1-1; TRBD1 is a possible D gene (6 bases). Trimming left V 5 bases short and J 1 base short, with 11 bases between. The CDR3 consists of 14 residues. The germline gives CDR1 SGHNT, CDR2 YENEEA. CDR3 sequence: CASSQGMRNTEAFF. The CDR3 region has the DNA TGTGCCAGCAGCCAGGGGATGCGGAACACTGAAGCTTTCTTT.

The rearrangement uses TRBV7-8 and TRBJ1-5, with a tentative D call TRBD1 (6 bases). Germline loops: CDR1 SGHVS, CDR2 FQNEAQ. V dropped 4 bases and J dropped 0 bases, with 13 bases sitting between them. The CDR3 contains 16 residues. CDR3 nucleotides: TGTGCCAGCAGCTCCCAGCAGGGGTATAGCAATCAGCCCCAGCATTTT. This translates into CASSSQQGYSNQPQHF.

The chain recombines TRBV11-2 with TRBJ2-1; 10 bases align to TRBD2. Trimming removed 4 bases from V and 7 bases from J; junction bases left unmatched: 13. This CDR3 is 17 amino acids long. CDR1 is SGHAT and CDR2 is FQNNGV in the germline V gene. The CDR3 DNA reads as TGTGCCAGCAGCTCCTTAGGGGCTAGCGGGAGACGAAATGAGCAGTTCTTC. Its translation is CASSSLGASGRRNEQFF.